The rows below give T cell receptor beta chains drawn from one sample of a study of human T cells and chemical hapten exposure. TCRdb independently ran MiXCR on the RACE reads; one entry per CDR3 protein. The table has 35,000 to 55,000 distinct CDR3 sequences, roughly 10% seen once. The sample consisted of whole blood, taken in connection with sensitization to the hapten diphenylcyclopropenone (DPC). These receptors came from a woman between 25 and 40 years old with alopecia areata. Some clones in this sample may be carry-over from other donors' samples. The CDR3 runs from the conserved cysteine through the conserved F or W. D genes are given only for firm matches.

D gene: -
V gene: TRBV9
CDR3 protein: CASSLLSSGTNEQFF

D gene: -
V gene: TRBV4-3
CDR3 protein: CASSQDLANSGANVLTF

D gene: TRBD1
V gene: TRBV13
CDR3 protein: CASSPRDRRYNEQFF

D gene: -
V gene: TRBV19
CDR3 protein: CASSIDWERGRETQYF

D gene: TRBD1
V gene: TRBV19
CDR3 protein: CASSSGQGSNGYTF

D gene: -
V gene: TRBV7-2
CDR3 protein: CASSQRVLGEQYF

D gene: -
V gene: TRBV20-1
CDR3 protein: CSARDRHRIQETQYF

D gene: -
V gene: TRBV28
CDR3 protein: CASSLLRGEGEQYF

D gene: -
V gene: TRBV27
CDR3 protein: CASSFLGFSYEQYF

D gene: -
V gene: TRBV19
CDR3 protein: CASYMMVFFF

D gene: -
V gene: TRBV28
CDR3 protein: CASRRTQGNSPLHF

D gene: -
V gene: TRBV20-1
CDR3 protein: CSARPGGNTGELFF

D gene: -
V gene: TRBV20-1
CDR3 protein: CSAQLASYNEQFF

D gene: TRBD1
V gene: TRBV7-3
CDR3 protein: CASSPGGETEAFF

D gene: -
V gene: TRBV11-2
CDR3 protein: CASSLVGGLDSPLHF

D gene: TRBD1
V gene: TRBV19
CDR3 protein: CASSIWVTGEETQYF

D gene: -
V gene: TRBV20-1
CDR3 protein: CSARPVTGAPPDTQYF

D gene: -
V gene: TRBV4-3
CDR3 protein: CASSQDNGIEQFF

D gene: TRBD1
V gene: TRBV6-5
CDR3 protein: CASSSTGTGSYEQYF

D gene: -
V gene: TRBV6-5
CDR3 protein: CASSRDGKVAPLHF

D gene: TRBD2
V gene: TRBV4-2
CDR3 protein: CASSQGYQTSGVTYEQYF

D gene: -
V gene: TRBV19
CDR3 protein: CASSLGGPYEQYF

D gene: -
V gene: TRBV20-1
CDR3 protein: CSASGFNKEQFF

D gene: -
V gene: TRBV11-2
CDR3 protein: CASSPWLGKNIQYF

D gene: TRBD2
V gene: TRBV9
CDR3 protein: CASSPYALAGGDTQYF

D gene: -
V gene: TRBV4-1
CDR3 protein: CASSQDPGTLYNSPLHF

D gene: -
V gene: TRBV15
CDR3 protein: CATSAERTVMGYTF

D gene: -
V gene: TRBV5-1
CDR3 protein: CASSLGTVANTGELFF

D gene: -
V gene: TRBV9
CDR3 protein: CASTPQPTENYGYTF

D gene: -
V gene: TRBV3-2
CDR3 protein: CASSQTPGLAKNEQFF

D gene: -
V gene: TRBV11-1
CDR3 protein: CASGEKNSPLHF

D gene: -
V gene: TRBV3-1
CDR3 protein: CASSSDSSYNSPLHF

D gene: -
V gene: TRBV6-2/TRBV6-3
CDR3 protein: CASSYFHEQFF

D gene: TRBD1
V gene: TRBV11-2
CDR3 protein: CASSVGTVRTNYGYTF

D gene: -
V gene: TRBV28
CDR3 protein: CASGLRVPDTQYF

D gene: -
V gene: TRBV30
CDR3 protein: CAWSRMMAGELFF

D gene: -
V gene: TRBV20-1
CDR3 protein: CSASTTHVLKETQYF

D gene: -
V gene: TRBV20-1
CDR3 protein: CSATGVNNEQFF

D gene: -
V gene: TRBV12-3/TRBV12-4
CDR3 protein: CASSLATMGLGGNTIYF

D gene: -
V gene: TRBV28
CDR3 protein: CASSLGPPMGYGYTF

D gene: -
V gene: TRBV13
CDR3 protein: CASSFLVQEAQYF

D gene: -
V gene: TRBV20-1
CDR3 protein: CSAQYSNQPQHF

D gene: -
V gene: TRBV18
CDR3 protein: CASGMDARRTDGYTF

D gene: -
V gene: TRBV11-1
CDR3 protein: CASSLAEETQYF

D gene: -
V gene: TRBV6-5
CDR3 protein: CASSYYPGNYGYTF

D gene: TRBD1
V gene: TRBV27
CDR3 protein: CASSFSGGYEQYF

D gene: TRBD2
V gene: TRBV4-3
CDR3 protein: CASSHTSGGTSYNEQFF

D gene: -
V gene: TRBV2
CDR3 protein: CASSAAREAFF